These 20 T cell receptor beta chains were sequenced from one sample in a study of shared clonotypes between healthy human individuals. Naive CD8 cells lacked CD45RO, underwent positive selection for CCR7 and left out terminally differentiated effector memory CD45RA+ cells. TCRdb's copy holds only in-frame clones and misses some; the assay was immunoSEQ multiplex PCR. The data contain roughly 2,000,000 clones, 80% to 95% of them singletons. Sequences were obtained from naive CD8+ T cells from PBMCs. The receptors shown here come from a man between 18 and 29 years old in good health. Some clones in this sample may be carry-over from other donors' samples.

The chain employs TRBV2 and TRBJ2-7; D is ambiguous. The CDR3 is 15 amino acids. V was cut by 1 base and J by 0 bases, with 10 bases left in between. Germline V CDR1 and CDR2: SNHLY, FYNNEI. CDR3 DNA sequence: TGTGCCAGCAGTGAAGGGGCATCGAGCTCCTACGAGCAGTACTTC. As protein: CASSEGASSSYEQYF.

For the CDR3, the DNA is TGTGCCAGCAGTTCCGGGAGGGGTCCAGGCGAGCAGTACTTC. Protein sequence: CASSSGRGPGEQYF. The gene calls are TRBV27 and TRBJ2-7, with 8 bases aligning to TRBD2. The germline gives CDR1 MNHEY, CDR2 SMNVEV (reference sequence). With 4 bases clipped from V and 6 bases from J, the junction kept 8 bases outside the gene matches. The CDR3 has 14 residues.

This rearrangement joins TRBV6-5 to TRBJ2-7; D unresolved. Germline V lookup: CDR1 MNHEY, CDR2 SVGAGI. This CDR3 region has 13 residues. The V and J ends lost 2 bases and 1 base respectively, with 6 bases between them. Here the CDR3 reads CASSYTESYEQYF. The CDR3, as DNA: TGTGCCAGCAGTTACACGGAGTCCTACGAGCAGTACTTC.

The CDR3, as DNA: TGTGCCAGCCAGGGGGCATGGAGCACAGATACGCAGTATTTT. It yields the protein CASQGAWSTDTQYF. The rearrangement joins TRBV2 to TRBJ2-3; 8 bases match TRBD1. CDR1 SNHLY and CDR2 FYNNEI come from the germline V gene. V lost 8 bases, J lost 0 bases, and 4 bases stayed unmatched. The CDR3 has 14 residues. Full variable domain (rest looked up from reference TRBV2 and TRBJ2-3): EPEVTQTPSHQVTQMGQEVILRCVPISNHLYFYWYRQILGQKVEFLVSFYNNEISEKSEIFDDQFSVERPDGSNFTLKIRSTKLEDSAMYFCASQGAWSTDTQYFGPGTRLTVL.

The CDR3 loop is CASSQTGASYNEQFF. The CDR3 nucleotides read TGCGCCAGCAGCCAGACAGGGGCCTCCTACAATGAGCAGTTCTTC. The rearrangement joins TRBV4-1 to TRBJ2-1; 8 bases match TRBD1. The CDR3 is 15 amino acids. CDR1 and CDR2 from the germline V gene are MGHRA and YSYEKL. Losses at the gene ends were 3 bases for V and 0 bases for J; bases not matched to a gene: 1.

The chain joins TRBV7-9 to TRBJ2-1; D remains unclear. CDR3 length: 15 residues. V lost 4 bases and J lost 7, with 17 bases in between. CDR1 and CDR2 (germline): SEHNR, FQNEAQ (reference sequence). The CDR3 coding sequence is TGTGCCAGCAGCTCCGCAATTTCCGAAAAGAATGAGCAGTTCTTC. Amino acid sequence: CASSSAISEKNEQFF.

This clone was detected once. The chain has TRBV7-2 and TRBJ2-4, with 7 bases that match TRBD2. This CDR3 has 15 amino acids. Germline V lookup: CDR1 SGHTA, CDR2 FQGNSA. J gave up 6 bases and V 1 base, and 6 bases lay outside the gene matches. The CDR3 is CASSLGGGAPNIQYF. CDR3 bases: TGTGCCAGCAGCTTAGGGGGAGGGGCCCCAAACATTCAGTACTTC. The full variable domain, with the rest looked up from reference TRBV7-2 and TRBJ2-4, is GAGVSQSPSNKVTEKGKDVELRCDPISGHTALYWYRQSLGQGLEFLIYFQGNSAPDKSGLPSDRFSAERTGGSVSTLTIQRTQQEDSAVYLCASSLGGGAPNIQYFGAGTRLSVL.

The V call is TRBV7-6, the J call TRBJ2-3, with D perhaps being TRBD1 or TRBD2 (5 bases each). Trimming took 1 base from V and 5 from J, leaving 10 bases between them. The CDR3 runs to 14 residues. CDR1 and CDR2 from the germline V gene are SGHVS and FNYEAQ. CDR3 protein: CASSLVGEIDTQYF. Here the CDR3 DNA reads TGTGCCAGCAGCTTAGTAGGGGAGATAGATACGCAGTATTTT.

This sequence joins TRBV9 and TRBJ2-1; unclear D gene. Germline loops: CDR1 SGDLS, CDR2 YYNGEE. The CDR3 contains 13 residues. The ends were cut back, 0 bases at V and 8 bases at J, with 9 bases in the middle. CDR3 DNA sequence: TGTGCCAGCAGCGTAGTCCCAGGCGATGAGCAGTTCTTC. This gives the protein CASSVVPGDEQFF.

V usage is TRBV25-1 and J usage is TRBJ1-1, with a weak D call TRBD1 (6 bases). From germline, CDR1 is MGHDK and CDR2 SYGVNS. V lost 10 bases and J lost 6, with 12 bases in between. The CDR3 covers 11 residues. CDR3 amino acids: CATATGPEAFF. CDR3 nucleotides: TGTGCCACAGCTACAGGGCCTGAAGCTTTCTTT. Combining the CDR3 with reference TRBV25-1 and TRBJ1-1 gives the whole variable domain EADIYQTPRYLVIGTGKKITLECSQTMGHDKMYWYQQDPGMELHLIHYSYGVNSTEKGDLSSESTVSRIRTEHFPLTLESARPSHTSQYLCATATGPEAFFGQGTRLTVV.

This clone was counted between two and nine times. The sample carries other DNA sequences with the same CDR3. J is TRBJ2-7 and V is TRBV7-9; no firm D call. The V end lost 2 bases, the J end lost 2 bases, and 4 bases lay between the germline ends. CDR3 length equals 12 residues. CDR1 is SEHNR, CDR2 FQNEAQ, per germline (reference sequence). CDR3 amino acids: CASSLSPYEQYF. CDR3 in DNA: TGTGCCAGCAGCTTAAGCCCCTACGAGCAGTACTTC.

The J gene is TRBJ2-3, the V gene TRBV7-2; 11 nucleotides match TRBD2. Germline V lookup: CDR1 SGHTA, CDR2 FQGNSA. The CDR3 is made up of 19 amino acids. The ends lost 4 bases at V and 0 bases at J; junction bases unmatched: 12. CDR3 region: CASSSRTRTSGSSTDTQYF. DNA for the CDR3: TGTGCCAGCAGCTCAAGGACCCGGACTAGCGGGTCTAGCACAGATACGCAGTATTTT.

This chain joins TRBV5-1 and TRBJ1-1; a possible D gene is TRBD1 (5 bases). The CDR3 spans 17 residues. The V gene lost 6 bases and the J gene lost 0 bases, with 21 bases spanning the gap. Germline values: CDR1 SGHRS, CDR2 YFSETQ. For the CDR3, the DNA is TGCGCCAGCACAGCCCGGGGGGGACCGGGCATGAACACTGAAGCTTTCTTT. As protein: CASTARGGPGMNTEAFF. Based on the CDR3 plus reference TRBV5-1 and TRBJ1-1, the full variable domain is KAGVTQTPRYLIKTRGQQVTLSCSPISGHRSVSWYQQTPGQGLQFLFEYFSETQRNKGNFPGRFSGRQFSNSRSEMNVSTLELGDSALYLCASTARGGPGMNTEAFFGQGTRLTVV.

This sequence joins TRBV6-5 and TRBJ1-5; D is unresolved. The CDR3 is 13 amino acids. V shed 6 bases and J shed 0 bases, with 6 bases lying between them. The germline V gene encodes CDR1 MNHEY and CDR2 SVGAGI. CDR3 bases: TGTGCCAGCAGGCAAAATAGCAATCAGCCCCAGCATTTT. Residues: CASRQNSNQPQHF.

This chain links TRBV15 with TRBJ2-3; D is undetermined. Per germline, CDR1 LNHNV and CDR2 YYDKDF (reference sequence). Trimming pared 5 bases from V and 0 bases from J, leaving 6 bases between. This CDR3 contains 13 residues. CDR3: CATSFRSTDTQYF. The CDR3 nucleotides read TGTGCCACCAGCTTCAGGAGCACAGATACGCAGTATTTT.

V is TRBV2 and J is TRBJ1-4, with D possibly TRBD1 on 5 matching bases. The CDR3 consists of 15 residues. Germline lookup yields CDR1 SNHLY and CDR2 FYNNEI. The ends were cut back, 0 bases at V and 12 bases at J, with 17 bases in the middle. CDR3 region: CASSEAPRDGPELFF. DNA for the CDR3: TGTGCCAGCAGTGAAGCCCCTCGGGACGGACCGGAACTGTTTTTT.

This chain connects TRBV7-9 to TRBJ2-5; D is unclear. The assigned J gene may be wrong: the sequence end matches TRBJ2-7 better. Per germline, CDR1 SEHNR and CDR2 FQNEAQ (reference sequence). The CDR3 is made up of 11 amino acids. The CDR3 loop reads CASSAMNEQYF. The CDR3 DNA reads TGTGCCAGCAGCGCCATGAACGAGCAGTACTTC.

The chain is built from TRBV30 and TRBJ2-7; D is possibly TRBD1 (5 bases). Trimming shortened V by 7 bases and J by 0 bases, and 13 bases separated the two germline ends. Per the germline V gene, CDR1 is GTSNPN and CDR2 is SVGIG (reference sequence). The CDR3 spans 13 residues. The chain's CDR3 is CASKTGSSYEQYF. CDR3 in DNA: TGTGCCTCCAAAACAGGCAGCTCCTACGAGCAGTACTTC.

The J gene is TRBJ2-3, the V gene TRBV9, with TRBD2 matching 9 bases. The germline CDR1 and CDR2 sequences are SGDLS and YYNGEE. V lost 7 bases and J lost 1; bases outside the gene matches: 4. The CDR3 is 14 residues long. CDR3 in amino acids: CASDSGSRTDTQYF. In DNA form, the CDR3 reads TGTGCCAGCGATAGCGGGAGCCGCACAGATACGCAGTATTTT.

The CDR3 sequence: CASSQVGGRAGVGEQFF. The CDR3 DNA is TGCGCCAGCAGCCAAGTCGGCGGAAGGGCAGGGGTCGGCGAGCAGTTCTTC. The chain is built from TRBV4-1 and TRBJ2-1; tentative D call: TRBD1 (6 bases). This CDR3 is 17 amino acids long. The V gene lost 1 base and the J gene lost 10 bases, with 23 bases spanning the gap. CDR1 is MGHRA and CDR2 is YSYEKL in the germline V gene.